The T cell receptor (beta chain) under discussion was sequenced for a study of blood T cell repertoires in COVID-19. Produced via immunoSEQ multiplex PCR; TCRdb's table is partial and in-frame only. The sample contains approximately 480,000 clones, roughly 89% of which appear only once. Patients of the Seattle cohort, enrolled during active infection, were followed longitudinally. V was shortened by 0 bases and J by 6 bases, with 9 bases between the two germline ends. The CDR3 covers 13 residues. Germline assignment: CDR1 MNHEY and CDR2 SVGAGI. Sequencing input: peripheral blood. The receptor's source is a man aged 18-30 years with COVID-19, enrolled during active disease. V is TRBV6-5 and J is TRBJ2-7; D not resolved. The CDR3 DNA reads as TGTGCCAGCAGTTACTCCTCAAGTAGCGAGCAGTACTTC. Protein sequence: CASSYSSSSEQYF.